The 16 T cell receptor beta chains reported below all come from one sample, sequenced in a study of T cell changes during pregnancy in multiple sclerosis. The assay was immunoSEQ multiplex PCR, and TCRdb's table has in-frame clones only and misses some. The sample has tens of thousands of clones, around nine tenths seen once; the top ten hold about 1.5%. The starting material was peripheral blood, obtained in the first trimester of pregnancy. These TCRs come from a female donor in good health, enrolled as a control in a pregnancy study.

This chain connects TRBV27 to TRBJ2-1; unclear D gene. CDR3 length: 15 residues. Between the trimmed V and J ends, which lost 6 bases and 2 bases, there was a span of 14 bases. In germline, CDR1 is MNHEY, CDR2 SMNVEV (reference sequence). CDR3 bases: TGTGCCAGCAGCCCCTCACACCCCACCTACAATGAGCAGTTCTTC. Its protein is CASSPSHPTYNEQFF.

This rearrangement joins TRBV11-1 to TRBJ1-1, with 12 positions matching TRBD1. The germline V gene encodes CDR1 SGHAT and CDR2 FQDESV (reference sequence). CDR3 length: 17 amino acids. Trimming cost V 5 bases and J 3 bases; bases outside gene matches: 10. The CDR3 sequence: CASSQGTGGWADTEAFF. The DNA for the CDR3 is TGTGCCAGCAGCCAAGGGACAGGGGGCTGGGCGGACACTGAAGCTTTCTTT.

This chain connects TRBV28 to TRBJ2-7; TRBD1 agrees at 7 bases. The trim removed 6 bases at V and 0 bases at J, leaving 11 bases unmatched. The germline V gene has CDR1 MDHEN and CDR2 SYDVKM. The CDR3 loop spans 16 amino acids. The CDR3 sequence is CASSPYRGQISYEQYF. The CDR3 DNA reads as TGTGCCAGCAGCCCGTACAGGGGTCAAATCTCCTACGAGCAGTACTTC.

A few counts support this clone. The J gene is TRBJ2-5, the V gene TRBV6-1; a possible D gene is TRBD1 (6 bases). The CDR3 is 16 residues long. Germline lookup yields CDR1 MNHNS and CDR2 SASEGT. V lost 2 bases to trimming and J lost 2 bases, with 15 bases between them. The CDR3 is CASSEISGRGQETQYF. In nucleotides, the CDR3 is TGTGCCAGCAGTGAAATCAGTGGAAGGGGGCAAGAGACCCAGTACTTC.

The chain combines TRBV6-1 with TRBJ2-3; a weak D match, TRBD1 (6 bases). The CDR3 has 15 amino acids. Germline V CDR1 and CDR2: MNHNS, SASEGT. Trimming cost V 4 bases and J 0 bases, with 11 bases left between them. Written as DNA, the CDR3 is TGTGCCAGCAGTGGACAGGTCTTCAGCACAGATACGCAGTATTTT. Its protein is CASSGQVFSTDTQYF.

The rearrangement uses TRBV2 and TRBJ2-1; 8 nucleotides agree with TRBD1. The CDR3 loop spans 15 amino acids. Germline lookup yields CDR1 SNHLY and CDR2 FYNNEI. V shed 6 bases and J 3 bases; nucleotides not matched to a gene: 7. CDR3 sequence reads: CASRADRGGYNEQFF. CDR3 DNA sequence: TGTGCCAGCAGGGCCGACAGGGGAGGCTACAATGAGCAGTTCTTC.

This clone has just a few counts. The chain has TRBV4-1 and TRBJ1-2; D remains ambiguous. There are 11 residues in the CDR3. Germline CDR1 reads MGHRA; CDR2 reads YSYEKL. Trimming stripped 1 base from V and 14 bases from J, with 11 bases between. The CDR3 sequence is CASSQVWQKTF. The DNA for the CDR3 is TGCGCCAGCAGCCAAGTATGGCAGAAAACCTTC.

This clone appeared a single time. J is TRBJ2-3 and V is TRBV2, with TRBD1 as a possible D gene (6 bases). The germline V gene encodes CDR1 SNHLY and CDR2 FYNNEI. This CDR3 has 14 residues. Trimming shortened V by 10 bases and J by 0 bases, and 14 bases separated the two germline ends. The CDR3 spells CATPNRESTDTQYF. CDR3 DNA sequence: TGTGCCACGCCGAACAGGGAAAGCACAGATACGCAGTATTTT.

For the CDR3, the DNA is TGTGCCAGCAGTTCTCTCCCGACAGGGGTGAACACTGAAGCTTTCTTT. Protein: CASSSLPTGVNTEAFF. The rearrangement links TRBV27 to TRBJ1-1, with 8 bases lining up with TRBD1. Germline V CDR1 and CDR2: MNHEY, SMNVEV (reference sequence). With 4 bases clipped from V and 0 bases from J, the junction kept 7 bases outside the gene matches. This CDR3 contains 16 residues.

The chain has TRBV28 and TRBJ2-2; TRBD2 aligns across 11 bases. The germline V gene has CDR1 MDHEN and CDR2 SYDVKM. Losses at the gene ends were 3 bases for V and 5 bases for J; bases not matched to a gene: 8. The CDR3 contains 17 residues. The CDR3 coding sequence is TGTGCCAGCAGTTTTCTAGCGGGAGGCCCCCCTACCGGGGAGCTGTTTTTT. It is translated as CASSFLAGGPPTGELFF.

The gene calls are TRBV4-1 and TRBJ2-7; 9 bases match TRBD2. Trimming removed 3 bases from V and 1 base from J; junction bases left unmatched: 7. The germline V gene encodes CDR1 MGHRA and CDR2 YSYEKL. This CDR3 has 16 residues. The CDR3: CASSQEREASSYEQYF. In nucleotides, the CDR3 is TGCGCCAGCAGCCAGGAGCGGGAGGCTTCTTCCTACGAGCAGTACTTC.

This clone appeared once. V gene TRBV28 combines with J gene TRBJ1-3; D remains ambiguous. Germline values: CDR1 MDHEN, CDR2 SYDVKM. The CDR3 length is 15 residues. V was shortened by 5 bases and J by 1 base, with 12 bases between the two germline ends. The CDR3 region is CASSPAGLSGNTIYF. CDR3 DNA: TGTGCCAGCAGTCCCGCGGGGTTATCTGGAAACACCATATATTTT.

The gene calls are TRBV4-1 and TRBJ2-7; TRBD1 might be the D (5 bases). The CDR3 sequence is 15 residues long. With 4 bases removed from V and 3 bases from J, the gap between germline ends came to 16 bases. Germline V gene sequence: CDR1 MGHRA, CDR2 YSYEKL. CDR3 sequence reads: CASSPTVILIYEQYF. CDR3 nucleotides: TGCGCCAGCAGCCCGACAGTGATACTGATCTACGAGCAGTACTTC.

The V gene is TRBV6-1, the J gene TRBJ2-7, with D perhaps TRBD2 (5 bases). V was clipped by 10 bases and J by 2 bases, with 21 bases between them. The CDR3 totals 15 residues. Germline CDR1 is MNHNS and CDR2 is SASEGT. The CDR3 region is CATSGIRGRPYEQYF. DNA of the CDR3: TGTGCCACCAGCGGCATTCGGGGTAGGCCCTACGAGCAGTACTTC.

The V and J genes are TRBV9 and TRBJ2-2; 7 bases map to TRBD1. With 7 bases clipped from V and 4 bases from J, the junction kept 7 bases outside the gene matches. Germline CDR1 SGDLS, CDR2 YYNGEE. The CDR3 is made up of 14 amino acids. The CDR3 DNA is TGTGCCAGCTCCGACAGGGTTGGCACCGGGGAGCTGTTTTTT. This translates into CASSDRVGTGELFF.

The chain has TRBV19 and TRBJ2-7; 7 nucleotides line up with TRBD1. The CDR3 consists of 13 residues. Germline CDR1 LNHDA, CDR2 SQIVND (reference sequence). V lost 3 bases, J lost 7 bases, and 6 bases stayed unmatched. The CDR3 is CASSIGTAGEQYF. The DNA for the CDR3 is TGTGCCAGTAGTATCGGGACAGCTGGGGAGCAGTACTTC.